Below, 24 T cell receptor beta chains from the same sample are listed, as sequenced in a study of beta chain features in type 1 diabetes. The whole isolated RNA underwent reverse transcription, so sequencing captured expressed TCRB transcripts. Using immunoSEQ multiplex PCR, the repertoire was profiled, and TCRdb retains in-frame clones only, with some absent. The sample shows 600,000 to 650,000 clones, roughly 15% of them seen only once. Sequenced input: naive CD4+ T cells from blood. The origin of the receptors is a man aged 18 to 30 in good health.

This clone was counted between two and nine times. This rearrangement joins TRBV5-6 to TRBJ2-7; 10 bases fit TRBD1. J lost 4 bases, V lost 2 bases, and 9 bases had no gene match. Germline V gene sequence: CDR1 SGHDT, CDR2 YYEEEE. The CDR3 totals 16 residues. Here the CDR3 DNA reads TGTGCCAGCAGCTTCCCCCCGGACAGGGGGAGTTACGAGCAGTACTTC. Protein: CASSFPPDRGSYEQYF.

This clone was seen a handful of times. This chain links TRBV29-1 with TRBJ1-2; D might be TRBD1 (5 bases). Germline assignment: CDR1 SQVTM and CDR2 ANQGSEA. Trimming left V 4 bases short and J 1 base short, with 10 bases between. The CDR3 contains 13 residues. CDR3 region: CSVAAGFNYGYTF. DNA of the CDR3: TGCAGCGTTGCGGCAGGGTTTAACTATGGCTACACCTTC.

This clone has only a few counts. The CDR3 DNA reads as TGTGCCAGCAGCCGAACTAGCGGGAGTGGCACAGATACGCAGTATTTT. It translates to CASSRTSGSGTDTQYF. The rearrangement joins TRBV25-1 to TRBJ2-3; the match to TRBD2 covers 11 bases. With V trimmed by 6 bases and J by 1 base, 6 bases remained unmatched. The CDR3 sequence is 16 residues long. The germline V gene has CDR1 MGHDK and CDR2 SYGVNS. Combining the CDR3 with reference TRBV25-1 and TRBJ2-3 gives the whole variable domain EADIYQTPRYLVIGTGKKITLECSQTMGHDKMYWYQQDPGMELHLIHYSYGVNSTEKGDLSSESTVSRIRTEHFPLTLESARPSHTSQYLCASSRTSGSGTDTQYFGPGTRLTVL.

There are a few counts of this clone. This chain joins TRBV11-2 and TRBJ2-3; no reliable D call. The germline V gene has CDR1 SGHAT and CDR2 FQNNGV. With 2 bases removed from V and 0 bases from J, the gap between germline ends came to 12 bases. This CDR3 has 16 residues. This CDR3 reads CASSLYPFSSTDTQYF. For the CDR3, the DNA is TGTGCCAGCAGCTTATATCCGTTTTCTAGCACAGATACGCAGTATTTT.

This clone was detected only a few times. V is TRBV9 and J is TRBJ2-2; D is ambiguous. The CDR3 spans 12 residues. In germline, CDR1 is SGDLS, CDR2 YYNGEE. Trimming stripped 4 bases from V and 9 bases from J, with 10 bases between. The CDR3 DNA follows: TGTGCCAGCAGCCCCGGCGGATGGGAGCTGTTTTTT. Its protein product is CASSPGGWELFF.

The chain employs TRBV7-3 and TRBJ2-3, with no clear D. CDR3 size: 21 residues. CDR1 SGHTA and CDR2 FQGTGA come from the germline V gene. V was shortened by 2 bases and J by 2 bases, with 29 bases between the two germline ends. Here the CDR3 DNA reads TGTGCCAGCAGCTTATTCAGTCCCCGCGGTGGCCAGAACCCCAACACAGATACGCAGTATTTT. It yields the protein CASSLFSPRGGQNPNTDTQYF.

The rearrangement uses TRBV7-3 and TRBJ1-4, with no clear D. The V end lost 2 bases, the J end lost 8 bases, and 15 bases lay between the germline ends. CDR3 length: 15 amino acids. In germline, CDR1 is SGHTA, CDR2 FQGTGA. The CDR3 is CASSLGPAAWEKLFF. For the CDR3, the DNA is TGTGCCAGCAGCTTAGGTCCGGCTGCGTGGGAAAAACTGTTTTTT.

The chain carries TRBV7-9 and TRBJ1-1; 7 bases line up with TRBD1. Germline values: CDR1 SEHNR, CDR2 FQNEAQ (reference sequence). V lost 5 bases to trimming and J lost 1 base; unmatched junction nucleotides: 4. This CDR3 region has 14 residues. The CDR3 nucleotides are TGTGCCAGCAGCAGGGGACAGCAGAACACTGAAGCTTTCTTT. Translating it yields CASSRGQQNTEAFF.

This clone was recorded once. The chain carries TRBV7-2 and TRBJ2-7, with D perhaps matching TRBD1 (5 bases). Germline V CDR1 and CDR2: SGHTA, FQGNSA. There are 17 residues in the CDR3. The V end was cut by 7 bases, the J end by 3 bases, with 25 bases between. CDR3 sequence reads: CASNTSPAQGHFYEQYF. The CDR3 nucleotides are TGTGCCAGCAATACAAGTCCGGCGCAGGGCCATTTCTACGAGCAGTACTTC. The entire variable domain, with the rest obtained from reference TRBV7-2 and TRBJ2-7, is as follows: GAGVSQSPSNKVTEKGKDVELRCDPISGHTALYWYRQSLGQGLEFLIYFQGNSAPDKSGLPSDRFSAERTGGSVSTLTIQRTQQEDSAVYLCASNTSPAQGHFYEQYFGPGTRLTVT.

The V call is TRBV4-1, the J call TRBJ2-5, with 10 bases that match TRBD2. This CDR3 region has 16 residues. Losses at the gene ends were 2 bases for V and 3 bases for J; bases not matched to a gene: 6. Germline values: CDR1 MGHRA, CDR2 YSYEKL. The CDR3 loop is CASSQPTSGVKETQYF. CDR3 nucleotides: TGCGCCAGCAGCCAACCCACTAGCGGGGTAAAAGAGACCCAGTACTTC.

DNA of the CDR3: TGTGCCAGCAGTGCCTCTGGGGCCAACGTCCTGACTTTC. Translating gives CASSASGANVLTF. The chain couples TRBV2 to TRBJ2-6; unclear D gene. The germline V and J ends were trimmed by 4 bases and 0 bases, with 1 base remaining between them. Germline CDR1 and CDR2: SNHLY and FYNNEI. This CDR3 contains 13 residues.

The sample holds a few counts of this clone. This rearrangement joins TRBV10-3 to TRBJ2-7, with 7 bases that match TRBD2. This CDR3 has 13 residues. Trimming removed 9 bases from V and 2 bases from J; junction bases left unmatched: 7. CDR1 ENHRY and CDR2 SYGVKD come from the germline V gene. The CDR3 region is CAMARGSPYEQYF. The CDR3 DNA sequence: TGTGCCATGGCGCGCGGGAGCCCCTACGAGCAGTACTTC.

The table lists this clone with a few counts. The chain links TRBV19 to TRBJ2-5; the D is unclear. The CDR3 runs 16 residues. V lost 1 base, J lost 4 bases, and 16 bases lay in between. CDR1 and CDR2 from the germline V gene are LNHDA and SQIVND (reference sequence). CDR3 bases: TGTGCCAGTAGTATAGTGGTCGGTAGGACGGGAGAGACCCAGTACTTC. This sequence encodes CASSIVVGRTGETQYF.

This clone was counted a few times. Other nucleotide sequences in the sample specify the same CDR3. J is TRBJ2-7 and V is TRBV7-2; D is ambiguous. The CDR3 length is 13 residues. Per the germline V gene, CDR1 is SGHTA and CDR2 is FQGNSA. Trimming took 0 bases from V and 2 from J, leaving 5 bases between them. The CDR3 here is CASSLAGAYEQYF. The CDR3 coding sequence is TGTGCCAGCAGCTTAGCTGGCGCCTACGAGCAGTACTTC.

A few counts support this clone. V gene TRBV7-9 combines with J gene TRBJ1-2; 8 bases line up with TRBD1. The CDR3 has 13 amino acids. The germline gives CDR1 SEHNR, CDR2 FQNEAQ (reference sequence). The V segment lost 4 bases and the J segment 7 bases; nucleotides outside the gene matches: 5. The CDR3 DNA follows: TGTGCCAGCAGCTCGCGGACAGGGTCTGGCTACACCTTC. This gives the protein CASSSRTGSGYTF.

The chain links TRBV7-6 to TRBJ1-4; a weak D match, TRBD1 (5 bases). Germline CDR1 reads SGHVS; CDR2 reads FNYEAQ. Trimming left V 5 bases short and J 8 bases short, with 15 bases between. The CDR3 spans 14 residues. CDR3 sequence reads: CASSDPGREEKLFF. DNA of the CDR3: TGTGCCAGCAGCGATCCAGGGAGGGAAGAAAAACTGTTTTTT.

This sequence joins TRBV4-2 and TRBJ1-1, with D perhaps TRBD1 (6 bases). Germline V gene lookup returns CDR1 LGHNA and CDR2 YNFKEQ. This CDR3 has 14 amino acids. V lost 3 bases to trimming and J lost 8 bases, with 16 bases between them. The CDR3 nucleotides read TGTGCCAGCAGCCAGAGACAGGTTCAAGGAGAAGCTTTCTTT. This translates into CASSQRQVQGEAFF.

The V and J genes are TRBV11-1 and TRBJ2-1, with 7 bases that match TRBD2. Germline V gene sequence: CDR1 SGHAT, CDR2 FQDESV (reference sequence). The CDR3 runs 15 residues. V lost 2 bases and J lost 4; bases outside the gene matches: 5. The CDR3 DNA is TGTGCCAGCAGCTTAAGATTAGCGGGTTACAATGAGCAGTTCTTC. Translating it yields CASSLRLAGYNEQFF.

For the CDR3, the DNA is TGTGCCAGCAGCTCCCCGGCGGTAGCCAAAAACATTCAGTACTTC. It is translated as CASSSPAVAKNIQYF. The rearrangement links TRBV7-2 to TRBJ2-4; D ambiguous. Germline V gives CDR1 SGHTA, CDR2 FQGNSA. This CDR3 is built from 15 residues. V dropped 4 bases and J dropped 0 bases, with 10 bases sitting between them.

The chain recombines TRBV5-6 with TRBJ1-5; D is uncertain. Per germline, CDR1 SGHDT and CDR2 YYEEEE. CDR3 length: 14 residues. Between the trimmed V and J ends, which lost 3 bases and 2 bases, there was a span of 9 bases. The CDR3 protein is CASSSRLGNQPQHF. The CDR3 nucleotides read TGTGCCAGCAGCTCGCGACTAGGCAATCAGCCCCAGCATTTT.

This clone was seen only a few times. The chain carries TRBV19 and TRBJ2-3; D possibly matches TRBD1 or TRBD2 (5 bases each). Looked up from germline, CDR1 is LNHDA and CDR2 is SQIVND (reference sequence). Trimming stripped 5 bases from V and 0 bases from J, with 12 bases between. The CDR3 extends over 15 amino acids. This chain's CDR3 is CASSFRGSSTDTQYF. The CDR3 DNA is TGTGCCAGTAGTTTCCGGGGCTCTAGCACAGATACGCAGTATTTT.

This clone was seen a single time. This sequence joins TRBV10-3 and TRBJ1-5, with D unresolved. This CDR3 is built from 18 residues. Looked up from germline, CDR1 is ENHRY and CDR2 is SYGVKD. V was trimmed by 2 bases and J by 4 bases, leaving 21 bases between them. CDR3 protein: CAISEIADFARGNQPQHF. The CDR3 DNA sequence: TGTGCCATCAGTGAGATAGCCGATTTTGCAAGAGGAAATCAGCCCCAGCATTTT.

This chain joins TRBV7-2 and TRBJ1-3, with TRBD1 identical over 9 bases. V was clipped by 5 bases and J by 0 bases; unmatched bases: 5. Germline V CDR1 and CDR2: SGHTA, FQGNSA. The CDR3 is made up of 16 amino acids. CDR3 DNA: TGTGCCAGCAGCCCGGGACAGGGCCTCTCTGGAAACACCATATATTTT. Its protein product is CASSPGQGLSGNTIYF.

The CDR3 protein is CAISESDRPGQQYF. CDR3 bases: TGTGCCATCAGTGAGTCTGACCGGCCAGGGCAGCAGTACTTC. The chain carries TRBV10-3 and TRBJ2-7; perhaps TRBD1 as D (5 bases). Germline lookup yields CDR1 ENHRY and CDR2 SYGVKD. CDR3 length equals 14 residues. V shed 0 bases and J shed 8 bases, with 14 bases lying between them.